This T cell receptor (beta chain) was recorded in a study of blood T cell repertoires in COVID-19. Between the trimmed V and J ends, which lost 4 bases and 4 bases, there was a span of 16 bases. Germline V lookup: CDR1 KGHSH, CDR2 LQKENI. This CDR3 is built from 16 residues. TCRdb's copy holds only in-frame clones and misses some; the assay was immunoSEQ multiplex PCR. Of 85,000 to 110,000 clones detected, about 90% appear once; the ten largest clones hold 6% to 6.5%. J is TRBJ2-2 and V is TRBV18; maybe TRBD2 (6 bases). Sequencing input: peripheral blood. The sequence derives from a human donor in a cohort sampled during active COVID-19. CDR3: CASSRDAGSVTGELFF. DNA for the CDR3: TGTGCCAGCTCACGTGATGCCGGGAGCGTCACCGGGGAGCTGTTTTTT.